This is a list of T cell receptor beta chains from one sample in a study of cytomegalovirus exposure and HLA in healthy donors. Generated by immunoSEQ multiplex PCR, the TCRdb table keeps only in-frame clones and is missing some. The table has fewer than 250,000 clones, approximately 70% seen once. Sequenced input: PBMCs. All receptors derive from a woman younger than 45 in good health and CMV-seronegative. Each CDR3 is given without its conserved first and last residue.

V gene: TRBV5-1
CDR3 length: 13
CDR3 protein: ASSESDRGREKLF

V gene: TRBV29-1
CDR3 length: 13
CDR3 protein: SVRDRGTTNEKLF

V gene: TRBV11-3
CDR3 length: 13
CDR3 protein: ASSFGRVGTDTQY

V gene: TRBV9
CDR3 length: 14
CDR3 protein: ASSAKDAGDFYEQY

V gene: TRBV9
CDR3 length: 11
CDR3 protein: ASRGQVGGELF

V gene: TRBV11-2
CDR3 length: 14
CDR3 protein: ASSSSGRGVPDTQY

V gene: TRBV18
CDR3 length: 17
CDR3 protein: ASSPVPPGTAATNEKLF

V gene: TRBV5-1
CDR3 length: 12
CDR3 protein: ASSSGGVEETQY

V gene: TRBV4-1
CDR3 length: 15
CDR3 protein: ASSPLSSGSSYNEQF

V gene: TRBV6-1
CDR3 length: 15
CDR3 protein: ASSGSGTSGSLVEQY

V gene: TRBV7-9
CDR3 length: 13
CDR3 protein: ASSSRTGSTDTIY

V gene: TRBV7-6
CDR3 length: 14
CDR3 protein: ASSLAAASGTDTQY

V gene: TRBV6-5
CDR3 length: 12
CDR3 protein: ASSYSTGDYEQY

V gene: TRBV11-3
CDR3 length: 10
CDR3 protein: ASSLRYTEAF

V gene: TRBV7-9
CDR3 length: 17
CDR3 protein: ASSLGLAGGTSGTGELF

V gene: TRBV6-5
CDR3 length: 13
CDR3 protein: ASSYSLYGKNIQY

V gene: TRBV5-1
CDR3 length: 13
CDR3 protein: ASSVQGAGNNEQF

V gene: TRBV27
CDR3 length: 12
CDR3 protein: ASSIRGPVTEAF

V gene: TRBV5-1
CDR3 length: 12
CDR3 protein: ASSLATGEYEQY

V gene: TRBV2
CDR3 length: 13
CDR3 protein: ASSEGDRGTYEQY

V gene: TRBV18
CDR3 length: 12
CDR3 protein: ASSFRQGEVEQY

V gene: TRBV2
CDR3 length: 12
CDR3 protein: ASSLNRGGYGYT

V gene: TRBV5-4
CDR3 length: 13
CDR3 protein: ASSKNPGDQETQY

V gene: TRBV19
CDR3 length: 10
CDR3 protein: ASSSNGGSYT

V gene: TRBV2
CDR3 length: 13
CDR3 protein: ASRVEGALAGVAF

V gene: TRBV4-2
CDR3 length: 14
CDR3 protein: ASRQAPEVLTYEQY

V gene: TRBV2
CDR3 length: 12
CDR3 protein: ARTVSQATGELF

V gene: TRBV2
CDR3 length: 17
CDR3 protein: ASSLFRKGLAGGPREQF

V gene: TRBV7-2
CDR3 length: 12
CDR3 protein: ASSFGDRPYEQY

V gene: TRBV5-6
CDR3 length: 12
CDR3 protein: ASSLWPEVYGYT

V gene: TRBV30
CDR3 length: 12
CDR3 protein: ASTGGKVSYEQY

V gene: TRBV19
CDR3 length: 13
CDR3 protein: ASSPRESMNTEAF

V gene: TRBV6-1
CDR3 length: 13
CDR3 protein: ASTLARSSYNEQF

V gene: TRBV7-6
CDR3 length: 9
CDR3 protein: ASGPLDTQY

V gene: TRBV30
CDR3 length: 10
CDR3 protein: AWSVGQGPQH

V gene: TRBV6-6
CDR3 length: 11
CDR3 protein: ASSYGQVETQY

V gene: TRBV6-5
CDR3 length: 12
CDR3 protein: ASILEGYTGELF

V gene: TRBV11-3
CDR3 length: 14
CDR3 protein: ASSLFRAPMLWEQY

V gene: TRBV29-1
CDR3 length: 9
CDR3 protein: SVEYNYEQY

V gene: TRBV5-1
CDR3 length: 12
CDR3 protein: ASSSGTGISGYT

V gene: TRBV5-4
CDR3 length: 13
CDR3 protein: ASSSGPGNGQPQH

V gene: TRBV6-5
CDR3 length: 13
CDR3 protein: ASSFSEGIAYEQY

V gene: TRBV10-2
CDR3 length: 12
CDR3 protein: ASTAGGRADTQY

V gene: TRBV6-5
CDR3 length: 13
CDR3 protein: ASSRDRVNTGELF

V gene: TRBV12-5
CDR3 length: 15
CDR3 protein: ASGLSPFLSTAYEQY

V gene: TRBV13
CDR3 length: 10
CDR3 protein: ASSSRVREQF

V gene: TRBV29-1
CDR3 length: 11
CDR3 protein: SVRGGGGDGYT

V gene: TRBV6-1
CDR3 length: 12
CDR3 protein: ASSAVGDSYGYT

V gene: TRBV18
CDR3 length: 13
CDR3 protein: ASSPGRDTNYGYT

V gene: TRBV6-1
CDR3 length: 12
CDR3 protein: ASRYWTGAGELF

V gene: TRBV30
CDR3 length: 9
CDR3 protein: AREEGYGYT

V gene: TRBV11-1
CDR3 length: 14
CDR3 protein: ASSDPTGTGANVLT

V gene: TRBV11-2
CDR3 length: 10
CDR3 protein: ASSLGGLQAF

V gene: TRBV9
CDR3 length: 12
CDR3 protein: ASSVETGGDEQY

V gene: TRBV5-1
CDR3 length: 11
CDR3 protein: ASSLEGYQPQH

V gene: TRBV30
CDR3 length: 14
CDR3 protein: AWGTLAGGFVETQY

V gene: TRBV19
CDR3 length: 13
CDR3 protein: ASSSSGRAVYEQY